Presented here are 15 T cell receptor beta chains from one specimen sequenced in a study of T cell changes during pregnancy in multiple sclerosis. Sequencing was performed with immunoSEQ multiplex PCR; in TCRdb, only in-frame clones are kept and a portion is missing. Among roughly 42,000 clones listed, over 80% were seen once. The sequencing here drew on CD4+ T cells from peripheral blood mononuclear cells, taken before pregnancy. These receptors all come from a female donor with multiple sclerosis, enrolled in a pregnancy study.

The chain links TRBV30 to TRBJ1-6; 7 nucleotides line up with TRBD1. Germline V gene sequence: CDR1 GTSNPN, CDR2 SVGIG (reference sequence). The ends lost 4 bases at V and 7 bases at J; junction bases unmatched: 13. The CDR3 runs to 16 residues. CDR3 loop: CAWTPSSRQGNSPLHF. The CDR3 nucleotides read TGTGCCTGGACTCCGTCCAGCCGACAGGGCAATTCACCCCTCCACTTT.

This clone came up once. The chain links TRBV7-2 to TRBJ1-1; unclear D gene. The germline gives CDR1 SGHTA, CDR2 FQGNSA. Trimming left V 4 bases short and J 11 bases short, with 17 bases between. This CDR3 has 13 residues. The DNA of the CDR3 is TGTGCCAGCAGCTCCCGGGAGGGTTCGGGGGCTTTCTTT. Encoded protein: CASSSREGSGAFF.

The chain recombines TRBV4-3 with TRBJ1-3; the D gene is possibly TRBD1 (6 bases). Trimming left V 0 bases short and J 4 bases short, with 13 bases between. The CDR3 loop spans 16 amino acids. The germline V gene has CDR1 LGHNA and CDR2 YSLEER. The CDR3 nucleotides are TGCGCCAGCAGCCAAGATCTCACAGGGACGGGAAACACCATATATTTT. This translates into CASSQDLTGTGNTIYF.

The rearrangement uses TRBV7-2 and TRBJ1-2; 11 bases are shared with TRBD1. Germline V gives CDR1 SGHTA, CDR2 FQGNSA. The junction had 20 bases not matched to a gene; V was cut back by 0 bases and J by 8 bases. The CDR3 runs 20 residues. The CDR3 sequence is CASSLAEPTRPGQGEKGYTF. The CDR3 DNA follows: TGTGCCAGCAGCTTAGCGGAACCGACACGACCGGGACAGGGGGAGAAAGGCTACACCTTC.

V usage is TRBV7-2 and J usage is TRBJ2-7; D not resolved. Trimming pared 2 bases from V and 6 bases from J, leaving 8 bases between. This CDR3 comprises 12 residues. The germline CDR1 and CDR2 sequences are SGHTA and FQGNSA. The CDR3 loop is CASSLLSVEQYF. CDR3 DNA sequence: TGTGCCAGCAGCTTACTTTCCGTCGAGCAGTACTTC. The full variable domain, its missing parts supplied by reference TRBV7-2 and TRBJ2-7, is GAGVSQSPSNKVTEKGKDVELRCDPISGHTALYWYRQSLGQGLEFLIYFQGNSAPDKSGLPSDRFSAERTGGSVSTLTIQRTQQEDSAVYLCASSLLSVEQYFGPGTRLTVT.

In DNA form, the CDR3 reads TGTGCCAGCTCACCAGTGGAGGACTATGGCTACACCTTC. This encodes CASSPVEDYGYTF. The chain recombines TRBV18 with TRBJ1-2, with D unclear. The germline V gene has CDR1 KGHSH and CDR2 LQKENI. V lost 2 bases, J lost 3 bases, and 7 bases lay in between. This CDR3 comprises 13 residues.

V usage is TRBV2 and J usage is TRBJ1-6; D is unresolved. In germline, CDR1 is SNHLY, CDR2 FYNNEI. With 3 bases removed from V and 6 bases from J, the gap between germline ends came to 12 bases. The CDR3 sequence is 15 residues long. CDR3 loop: CASSEFSVGNSPLHF. As DNA, the CDR3 is TGTGCCAGCAGTGAGTTTAGCGTTGGTAATTCACCCCTCCACTTT.

This clone has only one observation. The chain couples TRBV5-6 to TRBJ1-6; D ambiguous. Germline V lookup: CDR1 SGHDT, CDR2 YYEEEE. The CDR3 runs to 15 residues. V was clipped by 1 base and J by 11 bases, with 16 bases between them. CDR3 in amino acids: CASSLFSGFRPPLHF. The CDR3 DNA reads as TGTGCCAGCAGCTTGTTTTCGGGGTTTCGGCCACCCCTCCACTTT. Filled out from reference TRBV5-6 and TRBJ1-6, the complete variable domain reads DAGVTQSPTHLIKTRGQQVTLRCSPKSGHDTVSWYQQALGQGPQFIFQYYEEEERQRGNFPDRFSGHQFPNYSSELNVNALLLGDSALYLCASSLFSGFRPPLHFGNGTRLTVT.

The chain combines TRBV4-1 with TRBJ1-2, with TRBD1 as a possible D gene (6 bases). This CDR3 spans 17 amino acids. Germline assignment: CDR1 MGHRA and CDR2 YSYEKL. The V end was cut by 3 bases, the J end by 0 bases, with 17 bases between. CDR3 nucleotides: TGCGCCAGCAGCCACCGGACAGATACAGAGCCTAACTATGGCTACACCTTC. Translating it yields CASSHRTDTEPNYGYTF.

V and J are TRBV6-6 and TRBJ1-1; D not resolved. Trimming removed 2 bases at V and 4 bases at J, with 11 bases between. The CDR3 covers 14 residues. CDR1 is MNHNY, CDR2 SVGAGI, per germline (reference sequence). CDR3 sequence: CASSYEDSSTEAFF. DNA of the CDR3: TGTGCCAGCAGTTACGAAGACTCTAGCACTGAAGCTTTCTTT.

V and J are TRBV5-5 and TRBJ1-2; D might be TRBD1 (6 bases). The germline V and J ends were trimmed by 2 bases and 4 bases, with 9 bases remaining between them. Per germline, CDR1 SGHKS and CDR2 YYEKEE (reference sequence). The CDR3 is made up of 13 amino acids. The CDR3 protein is CASSFGDTYGYTF. Here the CDR3 DNA reads TGTGCCAGCAGCTTCGGGGACACCTATGGCTACACCTTC.

This sequence joins TRBV30 and TRBJ2-1; tentatively, D is TRBD1 (5 bases). This CDR3 has 12 residues. From germline, CDR1 is GTSNPN and CDR2 SVGIG (reference sequence). Trimming took off 1 base at V and 12 bases at J, with 13 bases between the two ends. As DNA, the CDR3 is TGTGCCTGGAGTGGGACACCCGGTACGCAGTTCTTC. Residues: CAWSGTPGTQFF.

The rearrangement links TRBV5-1 to TRBJ2-3; 7 bases are shared with TRBD2. The V gene's germline CDR1 is SGHRS and CDR2 YFSETQ. The CDR3 extends over 15 amino acids. J was trimmed by 4 bases and V by 0 bases; bases with no gene match: 5. This CDR3 is CASSLGTSLADTQYF. CDR3 in DNA: TGCGCCAGCAGCTTGGGGACTAGTTTGGCAGATACGCAGTATTTT.

The V gene is TRBV7-3, the J gene TRBJ1-3; D not certain. The CDR3 runs to 14 residues. Germline V gene sequence: CDR1 SGHTA, CDR2 FQGTGA. V was clipped by 1 base and J by 3 bases, with 7 bases between them. In nucleotides, the CDR3 is TGTGCCAGCAGCTTAAACACCCTTGGAAACACCATATATTTT. Translating it yields CASSLNTLGNTIYF. The entire variable domain, with the rest obtained from reference TRBV7-3 and TRBJ1-3, is as follows: GAGVSQTPSNKVTEKGKYVELRCDPISGHTALYWYRQSLGQGPEFLIYFQGTGAADDSGLPNDRFFAVRPEGSVSTLKIQRTERGDSAVYLCASSLNTLGNTIYFGEGSWLTVV.

This chain joins TRBV2 and TRBJ1-3; D may be TRBD1 (6 bases). CDR3 size: 15 residues. Germline loops: CDR1 SNHLY, CDR2 FYNNEI. V lost 3 bases and J 0 bases, leaving 9 bases between the germline ends. For the CDR3, the DNA is TGTGCCAGCAGTGACAGGGGACCCTCTGGAAACACCATATATTTT. This codes for CASSDRGPSGNTIYF.